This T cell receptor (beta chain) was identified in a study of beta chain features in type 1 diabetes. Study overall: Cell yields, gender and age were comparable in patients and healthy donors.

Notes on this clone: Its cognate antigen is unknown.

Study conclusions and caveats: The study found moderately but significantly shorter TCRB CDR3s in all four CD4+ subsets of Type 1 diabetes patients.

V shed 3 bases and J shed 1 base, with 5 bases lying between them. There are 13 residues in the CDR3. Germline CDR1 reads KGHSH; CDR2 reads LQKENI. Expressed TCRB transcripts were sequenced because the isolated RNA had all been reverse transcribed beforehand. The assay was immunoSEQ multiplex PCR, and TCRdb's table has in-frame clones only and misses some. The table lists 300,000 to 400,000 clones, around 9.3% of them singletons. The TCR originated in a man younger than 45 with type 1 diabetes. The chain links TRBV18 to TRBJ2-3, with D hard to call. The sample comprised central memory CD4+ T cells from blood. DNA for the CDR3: TGTGCCAGCTCACCCCTCCGCACAGATACGCAGTATTTT. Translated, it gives CASSPLRTDTQYF.